This TCR beta chain was identified in a study of blood T cell repertoires in COVID-19. Across the whole study: Researchers got acute and convalescent COVID-19 samples from the United States, Italy and Spain.

This clone came up a few times. Original processing notes: Counts of nucleated cells, estimated from reference gene primer amplification, were obtained. Method: immunoSEQ multiplex PCR; TCRdb's copy keeps in-frame clones and lacks some. The D gene and trimming were derived from the DNA, and the V and J assignments and clone size from that table. The sample has over 70,000 clones; 75% to 85% are singletons. The CDR3 totals 16 residues. V lost 5 bases, J lost 0 bases, and 4 bases stayed unmatched. Germline CDR1 reads SEHNR; CDR2 reads FQNEAQ (reference sequence). V usage is TRBV7-9 and J usage is TRBJ1-6; 7 positions agree with TRBD1. The sequence derives from an older woman with acute or convalescent COVID-19. Input material: peripheral blood. This chain's CDR3 is CASSVQGSSYNSPLHF. In nucleotides, the CDR3 is TGTGCCAGCAGCGTACAGGGGAGCTCCTATAATTCACCCCTCCACTTT.